The source of this T cell receptor (beta chain) is a study of long-term antiretroviral therapy in people with HIV. Notes on the study in general: It was observed that HIV repertoires exhibited narrower CDR3 length ranges than controls.

Cryopreserved PBMC numbered about 0.85-10 million per sample before DNA extraction. Germline V gene data show CDR1 as SGHDT and CDR2 as YYEEEE. This CDR3 has 14 amino acids. V was pared by 4 bases and J by 0 bases, with 11 bases between. The assay used was immunoSEQ (version v3.0), run at survey level. Produced via immunoSEQ multiplex PCR; TCRdb's table is partial and in-frame only. Of 35,000 to 50,000 clones in the sample, around 86% were seen once. Notes on this clone: Its antigen remains unknown.

The source material was unsorted PBMCs, sampled 0.1 years before starting antiretroviral therapy. The TCR sequence derives from a woman between 45 and 65 years old with HIV. The V gene is TRBV5-6, the J gene TRBJ2-7; a weak D match, TRBD1 (6 bases). The CDR3 here is CASSPTGLSYEQYF. CDR3 nucleotides: TGTGCCAGCAGCCCTACAGGGCTCTCCTACGAGCAGTACTTC.